This T cell receptor beta chain derives from a study of blood T cell repertoires in COVID-19. In the study overall: T cells, B-cell-depleted T cells, or PBMCs supplied cDNA or gDNA.

The CDR3 contains 17 residues. Libraries were prepared by immunoSEQ multiplex PCR; TCRdb keeps only in-frame clonotypes and omits some of them. The sample lists about 300,000 clones, around nine tenths occurring once. This clonotype was obtained from a woman aged 25 to 39 who had recovered from COVID-19. V gene TRBV21-1 combines with J gene TRBJ1-3; whether TRBD1, the table's D call, matches the DNA was not checked. TRBV21-1 is listed as a pseudogene. Sequenced material: PBMCs or T cells enriched from blood (not recorded which). The CDR3 loop is CASSKKTKCTGGNTIYF. As DNA, the CDR3 is TGTGCCAGCAGCAAAAAGACGAAATGTACAGGAGGAAACACCATATATTTT.